This TCR beta chain came from a study of Ad26.COV2.S vaccination and SARS-CoV-2 variants. Findings and caveats of the study: Vaccine and placebo recipients had comparable breadth of non-spike TCRs. The analyses of TCR breadth and depth may have understated the size of total T cell responses. Vaccine recipients surpassed placebo recipients in spike-specific TCR breadth.

Turning to this clone: The antigen is undetermined.

This CDR3 is 16 amino acids long. Germline V gene data show CDR1 as SGHRS and CDR2 as YFSETQ. Trimming at V came to 6 bases and at J to 3 bases, leaving 11 bases not matched to a gene. Generated by immunoSEQ multiplex PCR, the TCRdb table keeps only in-frame clones and is missing some. The table lists about 39,000 clones, 83% of them singletons. This specimen consisted of peripheral blood, obtained after recovery from COVID-19. This rearrangement joins TRBV5-1 to TRBJ2-3; 9 bases are shared with TRBD1. This receptor was taken from a human donor who had recovered from COVID-19. The chain's CDR3 is CASTPYLDRGTDTQYF. The CDR3 bases are TGCGCCAGCACCCCATACCTCGACAGGGGGACAGATACGCAGTATTTT.